Below are 18 T cell receptor beta chains sequenced from a single sample in a study of T cell changes during pregnancy in multiple sclerosis. Some clones are missing from TCRdb's copy, which holds only in-frame ones; the method was immunoSEQ multiplex PCR. The table records under 130,000 clones, approximately 93% of them present only once. Specimen: peripheral blood, collected after pregnancy. These receptors were taken from a female donor with multiple sclerosis, enrolled in a pregnancy study.

This rearrangement joins TRBV7-8 to TRBJ2-3; tentatively, D is TRBD1 (6 bases). Germline CDR1 SGHVS, CDR2 FQNEAQ. The V gene lost 6 bases and the J gene lost 1 base, with 8 bases spanning the gap. This CDR3 is 13 amino acids long. The CDR3 nucleotides read TGTGCCAGCAGAAACAGGGGCACAGATACGCAGTATTTT. Its protein product is CASRNRGTDTQYF.

V and J are TRBV2 and TRBJ1-5, with D possibly TRBD1 on 5 matching bases. CDR1 is SNHLY and CDR2 is FYNNEI in the germline V gene. The ends were cut back, 2 bases at V and 5 bases at J, with 16 bases in the middle. This CDR3 comprises 16 residues. CDR3: CASSEWGGGMDQPQHF. DNA for the CDR3: TGTGCCAGCAGTGAATGGGGGGGAGGGATGGATCAGCCCCAGCATTTT.

The chain has TRBV6-1 and TRBJ2-2, with 7 bases that match TRBD1. CDR3 size: 16 residues. The germline gives CDR1 MNHNS, CDR2 SASEGT. Trimming took 4 bases from V and 6 from J; bases not matched to a gene: 11. The CDR3 is CASSGQGGEPAGELFF. The CDR3 DNA is TGTGCCAGCAGTGGACAGGGCGGAGAACCCGCCGGGGAGCTGTTTTTT.

This chain uses TRBV10-1 with TRBJ2-7; D might be TRBD2 (5 bases). The CDR3 consists of 12 residues. Trimming removed 3 bases at V and 6 bases at J, with 9 bases between. Germline V gives CDR1 WNHNN, CDR2 SYGVQD (reference sequence). Here the CDR3 DNA reads TGCGCCAGCAGTGAAGAGGGAAGCGAGCAGTACTTC. The encoded protein is CASSEEGSEQYF.

V and J are TRBV15 and TRBJ2-5; D call uncertain. V dropped 4 bases and J dropped 2 bases, with 5 bases sitting between them. The germline CDR1 and CDR2 sequences are LNHNV and YYDKDF (reference sequence). The CDR3 runs 12 residues. CDR3 sequence (DNA): TGTGCCACCAGCATCCAGCAAGAGACCCAGTACTTC. Translation: CATSIQQETQYF.

The chain carries TRBV7-9 and TRBJ1-2; no reliable D call. Germline V lookup: CDR1 SEHNR, CDR2 FQNEAQ (reference sequence). V shed 5 bases and J shed 4 bases, with 11 bases lying between them. The CDR3 extends over 13 amino acids. The CDR3: CASSPYYSYGYTF. The CDR3 DNA follows: TGTGCCAGCAGCCCTTATTACAGCTATGGCTACACCTTC.

The V gene is TRBV5-4, the J gene TRBJ2-3; the match to TRBD1 covers 11 bases. Germline CDR1 SGHNT, CDR2 YYREEE (reference sequence). J lost 5 bases, V lost 7 bases, and 6 bases had no gene match. The CDR3 consists of 14 residues. CDR3 in amino acids: CASAQDRGQDTQYF. In DNA, the CDR3 is TGTGCCAGCGCACAGGACAGGGGGCAAGATACGCAGTATTTT.

This chain joins TRBV15 and TRBJ1-2; D is possibly TRBD1 (5 bases). The CDR3 runs to 13 residues. V lost 5 bases to trimming and J lost 5 bases, with 12 bases between them. The germline gives CDR1 LNHNV, CDR2 YYDKDF (reference sequence). The CDR3 DNA is TGTGCCACCAGCCCGCCGGGGGGATATGGCTACACCTTC. It translates to CATSPPGGYGYTF.

CDR3 protein: CASSSAWTGTGYTF. The CDR3 region has the DNA TGTGCCAGCAGTTCAGCCTGGACAGGGACTGGCTACACCTTC. The chain recombines TRBV27 with TRBJ1-2; 8 bases are shared with TRBD1. V was clipped by 4 bases and J by 7 bases; unmatched bases: 8. This CDR3 region has 14 residues. Germline CDR1 is MNHEY and CDR2 is SMNVEV (reference sequence).

The J gene is TRBJ2-1, the V gene TRBV4-1; 9 bases match TRBD1. Germline values: CDR1 MGHRA, CDR2 YSYEKL. Germline trimming cut 0 bases from V and 8 bases from J; bases unmatched to any gene: 5. The CDR3 covers 15 residues. CDR3 bases: TGCGCCAGCAGCCAAGATACCGGACAGGGGTATGAGCAGTTCTTC. Translating gives CASSQDTGQGYEQFF.

This chain uses TRBV2 with TRBJ1-1; 7 bases agree with TRBD1. The CDR3 covers 15 residues. V dropped 2 bases and J dropped 4; count of bases not matched to a gene: 7. Germline CDR1 SNHLY, CDR2 FYNNEI. The CDR3 nucleotides read TGTGCCAGCAGTGAAAAGGGGGCCGGGATCACTGAAGCTTTCTTT. Amino acids: CASSEKGAGITEAFF.

This rearrangement joins TRBV11-2 to TRBJ2-7; D unresolved. CDR1 and CDR2 from the germline V gene are SGHAT and FQNNGV. V shed 1 base and J shed 5 bases, with 12 bases lying between them. This CDR3 contains 14 residues. The CDR3 sequence is CASSLVGVVDEQYF. The CDR3 nucleotides read TGTGCCAGCAGCTTAGTGGGCGTAGTGGACGAGCAGTACTTC.

This clone has just one count. The chain joins TRBV7-3 to TRBJ2-5; possibly TRBD2 for D (5 bases). The CDR3 length is 15 residues. V was cut by 4 bases and J by 0 bases, with 12 bases left in between. Germline CDR1 is SGHTA and CDR2 is FQGTGA. CDR3 nucleotide sequence: TGTGCCAGCAGCTCCTTTCCGGGGAACCAAGAGACCCAGTACTTC. Its translation is CASSSFPGNQETQYF.

The CDR3 coding sequence is TGCGCCAGCAGCCAAGATGTCGGGTCTAATGAAAAACTGTTTTTT. Translating gives CASSQDVGSNEKLFF. This chain joins TRBV4-1 and TRBJ1-4; D is ambiguous. The CDR3 is made up of 15 amino acids. Deletions cut 0 bases from V and 3 bases from J, with 8 bases between. Germline CDR1 is MGHRA and CDR2 is YSYEKL.

The chain combines TRBV7-2 with TRBJ1-1, with no clear D. This CDR3 comprises 11 residues. Germline V CDR1 and CDR2: SGHTA, FQGNSA. Trimming shortened V by 5 bases and J by 1 base, and 2 bases separated the two germline ends. CDR3 nucleotide sequence: TGTGCCAGCAGCCGGAACACTGAAGCTTTCTTT. Translation: CASSRNTEAFF. Based on the CDR3 plus reference TRBV7-2 and TRBJ1-1, the full variable domain is GAGVSQSPSNKVTEKGKDVELRCDPISGHTALYWYRQSLGQGLEFLIYFQGNSAPDKSGLPSDRFSAERTGGSVSTLTIQRTQQEDSAVYLCASSRNTEAFFGQGTRLTVV.

CDR3 nucleotide sequence: TGTGCCAGCAGTGAGGGGACTAAAAGAGAAAAACTGTTTTTT. Amino acids: CASSEGTKREKLFF. The chain has TRBV6-1 and TRBJ1-4, with D perhaps matching TRBD1 (5 bases). The CDR3 is 14 residues long. Germline CDR1 reads MNHNS; CDR2 reads SASEGT. Between the trimmed V and J ends, which lost 3 bases and 8 bases, there was a span of 13 bases.

The CDR3 bases are TGTGCCAGCAGCGGACAGCTTAGACTAGCCAAAAACATTCAGTACTTC. Translating it yields CASSGQLRLAKNIQYF. This chain connects TRBV2 to TRBJ2-4; the D gene is possibly TRBD1 (6 bases). V was shortened by 6 bases and J by 0 bases, with 15 bases between the two germline ends. CDR1 is SNHLY and CDR2 is FYNNEI in the germline V gene. CDR3 length equals 16 residues.

The chain employs TRBV15 and TRBJ2-5; unclear D gene. This CDR3 has 13 amino acids. Trimming stripped 0 bases from V and 7 bases from J, with 9 bases between. Per the germline V gene, CDR1 is LNHNV and CDR2 is YYDKDF (reference sequence). The CDR3 protein is CATSRDRPGTQYF. The CDR3, as DNA: TGTGCCACCAGCAGAGATCGCCCGGGGACCCAGTACTTC.